Listed here is a single T cell receptor (beta chain). Its antigen is undetermined. Sequenced by immunoSEQ multiplex PCR; TCRdb stores in-frame clones only, minus some. The data contain roughly 70,000 clones, 82% of them singletons. The sampling schedule covered blood at baseline, cycle 4 day 1, and cycle 7 day 1. Trimming left V 4 bases short and J 9 bases short, with 15 bases between. Germline values: CDR1 KGHSH, CDR2 LQKENI. This CDR3 has 14 residues. This entry is derived from a study of OX40 agonist ivuxolimab in advanced cancers. For the study at large: As their treatment, patients were administered ivuxolimab, an agonistic anti-OX40 (CD134) antibody.

Study results and limitations: Antigen specificity of clonally expanded peripheral T cells was not established. Clonal expansion by week 6 occurred in CD4+ and CD8+ blood T cells (at 0.1 to 3.0 mg/kg).

The starting material was CD4+ or CD8+ T cells sorted from blood, obtained in a trial of the OX40 agonist ivuxolimab. This clonotype was sampled from an adult with an advanced solid tumor such as melanoma, head and neck, liver or kidney cancer. The chain uses TRBV18 and TRBJ2-2; tentatively, D is TRBD1 (5 bases). The CDR3 protein is CASSQQGPLRELFF. The CDR3 region has the DNA TGTGCCAGCTCACAGCAGGGTCCCCTCCGGGAGCTGTTTTTT.